This T cell receptor beta chain was retrieved from a study of T cells after posttransplantation cyclophosphamide. Study-wide findings and caveats: After PTCy, TRB diversity resembled that of CNI/methotrexate controls. Donor CD8+ memory clones often dominated recipient blood repertoires at later times.

This clone appeared many times. Its antigen is as yet unknown. Profiled with immunoSEQ multiplex PCR; TCRdb holds only in-frame clones, not every one. The table records 35,000 to 40,000 clones without singletons, the ten largest covering about 2.3%. The CDR3 runs 14 residues. The germline V gene encodes CDR1 LGHNA and CDR2 YNFKEQ. V gave up 0 bases and J gave up 0 bases, with 6 bases separating them. The origin of this receptor is a man in his fifties in good health, CMV-negative, and a related stem cell transplant donor. V and J are TRBV4-2 and TRBJ2-7; D is uncertain. Sequencing was done on a sample of PBMCs. CDR3 region: CASSQDPVSYEQYF. The CDR3 nucleotides read TGTGCCAGCAGCCAAGACCCAGTCTCCTACGAGCAGTACTTC.